This T cell receptor (beta chain) emerged from a study of cytomegalovirus exposure and HLA in healthy donors. About the research overall: A subsequent analysis reported that the roughly 120 validation repertoires were produced on the same platform that had also been used for the 666 first-cohort repertoires. Study-level results: Usually a TCR sequence was rare, but some public TCRs were found in many donors. Reportedly, diagnosis of cytomegalovirus status by the classifier showed high specificity and sensitivity. The study recorded about 150 TCR beta chains that were cytomegalovirus-associated.

Only in-frame clones appear in the TCRdb table, and some are missing; sequencing was by immunoSEQ multiplex PCR. The top ten clones hold 0.65% to 0.95% of a sample with about 360,000 clones, approximately 90% of them seen once. Worth noting for this clone: Its antigen is still unknown.

CDR1 is SGDLS, CDR2 YYNGEE, per germline. Trimming stripped 1 base from V and 0 bases from J, with 13 bases between. The CDR3 has 17 residues. The chain has TRBV9 and TRBJ2-2, with D perhaps matching TRBD2 (6 bases). The sequencing input was PBMCs. The source is a woman between 18 and 30 years old in good health and CMV-seronegative. CDR3 bases: TGTGCCAGCAGCGTAACAGGCGGGGTAGCGAACACCGGGGAGCTGTTTTTT. This gives the protein CASSVTGGVANTGELFF.